This T cell receptor beta chain originates from a study of blood T cell repertoires in COVID-19. Study-wide context: Acute-phase and convalescent COVID-19 samples originated in the United States, Italy and Spain. In each case, the material was cDNA or gDNA derived from T cells, B-cell-depleted T cells, or PBMCs.

After removal of 5 bases from V and 7 bases from J, the junction contained 8 bases not matched to a gene. The V gene's germline CDR1 is SNHLY and CDR2 FYNNEI. The CDR3 is 16 residues long. Authors' analysis steps: Reference gene primer amplification in the assay estimated nucleated cell counts. The method was immunoSEQ multiplex PCR; TCRdb's version includes in-frame clones alone and lacks a portion of them. That table is the source of V, J and clone size, and D and trimming were worked out from the DNA. The sample consists of 140,000 to 150,000 clones, more than 75% of them appearing once. This receptor was taken from a man aged 55 to 69 with acute or convalescent COVID-19. This sequence joins TRBV2 and TRBJ2-1, with 13 nucleotides matching TRBD2. Sequencing input: peripheral blood. The CDR3 is CASSFRLAGGSNEQFF. The CDR3 DNA follows: TGTGCCAGCAGTTTCAGACTAGCGGGAGGATCGAATGAGCAGTTCTTC.